The clone carrying this T cell receptor (beta chain) came up a few times. Antigen specificity is unknown. This entry is derived from a study of identical twins. Every one of the donors was a healthy Caucasian. V shed 3 bases and J shed 9 bases, with 12 bases lying between them. Germline lookup yields CDR1 LGHDT and CDR2 YNNKEL (reference sequence). CDR3 length: 14 amino acids. It was template switching that added a universal primer site, and there were unique molecular identifiers on the cDNA. Using its own MiXCR run on the 5' RACE reads, TCRdb lists one record per CDR3 protein. The sample has 1.5 million to 2 million distinct CDR3 sequences, roughly a third seen once; the top ten hold approximately 0.29%. Study results and caveats: Among out-of-frame alpha sequences shared by twins, low generation probability occurred in excess. High-abundance cord blood beta clonotypes had fewer insertions; memory repertoires showed none.

The V call is TRBV3-1, the J call TRBJ1-6; D is unresolved. This TCR was recovered from a newborn girl in good health. Input material: cord blood. CDR3 coding DNA: TGTGCCAGCAGCCATTCGGTGCGAGGTTCACCCCTCCACTTT. Its protein is CASSHSVRGSPLHF.